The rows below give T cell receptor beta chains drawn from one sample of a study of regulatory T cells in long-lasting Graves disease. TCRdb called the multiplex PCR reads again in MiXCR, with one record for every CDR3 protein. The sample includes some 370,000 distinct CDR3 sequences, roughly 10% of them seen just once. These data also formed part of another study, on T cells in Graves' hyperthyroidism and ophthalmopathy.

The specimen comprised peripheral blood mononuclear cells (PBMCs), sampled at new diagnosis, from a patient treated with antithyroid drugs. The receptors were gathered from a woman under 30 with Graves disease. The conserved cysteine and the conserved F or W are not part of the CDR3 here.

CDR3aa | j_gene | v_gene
SAILLGTGNQPQH | TRBJ1-5 | TRBV20-1
PSSGGTASTGQPQH | TRBJ1-5 | TRBV4-1
ARETSGEGGYGYT | TRBJ1-2 | TRBV2
ASSLGFSWSRATEAF | TRBJ1-1 | TRBV11-2
ASSREGLPLGEKLF | TRBJ1-4 | TRBV4-3
ASSLRTGGNTEAF | TRBJ1-1 | TRBV5-4
ASSSTGFNTGELF | TRBJ2-2 | TRBV27
ASSLAVVSNEQF | TRBJ2-1 | TRBV7-8
ASSSRGGTSGIYEQF | TRBJ2-1 | TRBV7-3
ASSLTAGSVNEQF | TRBJ2-1 | TRBV7-3
ATSDPGTGGQETQY | TRBJ2-5 | TRBV24-1